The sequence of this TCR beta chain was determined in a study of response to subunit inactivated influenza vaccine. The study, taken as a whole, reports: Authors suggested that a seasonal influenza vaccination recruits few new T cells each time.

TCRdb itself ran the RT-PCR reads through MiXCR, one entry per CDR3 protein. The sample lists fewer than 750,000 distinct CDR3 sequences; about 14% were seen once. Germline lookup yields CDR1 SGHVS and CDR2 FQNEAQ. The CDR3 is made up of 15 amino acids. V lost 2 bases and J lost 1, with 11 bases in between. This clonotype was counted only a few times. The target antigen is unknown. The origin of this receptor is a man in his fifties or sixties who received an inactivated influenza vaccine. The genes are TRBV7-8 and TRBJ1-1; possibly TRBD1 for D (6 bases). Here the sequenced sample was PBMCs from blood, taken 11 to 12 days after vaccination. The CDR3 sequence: CASSLFPDRNTEAFF. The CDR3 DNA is TGTGCCAGCAGCTTATTCCCGGACAGGAACACTGAAGCTTTCTTT.